Presented here are 16 T cell receptor beta chains from one specimen sequenced in a study of blood T cells in healthy people across ages. The use of a sample-barcoded 5' primer and a J-beta primer mix characterized a second PCR of roughly 6 to 11 cycles. MiXCR was run by TCRdb on the 5' RACE reads, yielding one entry per CDR3 protein. The repertoire holds approximately 810,000 distinct CDR3 sequences, under 30% seen once, with around 15% in the top ten. The sequenced sample was blood. All receptors come from a woman of 80 years or more in good health.

This clonotype has just a few counts. CDR3 coding DNA: TGTGCCAGCAGCTTACGTAATCGGTGGAATTCACCCCTCCACTTT. Protein product: CASSLRNRWNSPLHF. The rearrangement joins TRBV7-2 to TRBJ1-6; D unclear. Per germline, CDR1 SGHTA and CDR2 FQGNSA. Trimming took 2 bases from V and 7 from J, leaving 12 bases between them. This CDR3 spans 15 amino acids.

This clonotype was counted ten times or more. The chain combines TRBV12-3 or TRBV12-4 with TRBJ2-5; 16 positions agree with TRBD2. This CDR3 is built from 17 residues. V lost 5 bases to trimming and J lost 6 bases; unmatched junction nucleotides: 9. The CDR3 DNA follows: TGTGCCAGCAGTCCCGGGACTAGCGGGGGGGCCAGGAAGACCCAGTACTTC. This codes for CASSPGTSGGARKTQYF.

This clonotype was seen ten or more times. V gene TRBV6-1 combines with J gene TRBJ1-1, with 8 bases fitting TRBD1. The CDR3 loop spans 17 amino acids. Germline CDR1 MNHNS, CDR2 SASEGT. Trimming cost V 9 bases and J 0 bases; bases outside gene matches: 15. The CDR3 loop reads CASSMDRAKRLNTEAFF. The CDR3 DNA follows: TGTGCCAGTTCTATGGACAGGGCGAAGCGGCTGAACACTGAAGCTTTCTTT.

The gene calls are TRBV6-1 and TRBJ1-2; TRBD1 is a possible D gene (6 bases). V gave up 4 bases and J gave up 5 bases, with 17 bases separating them. From germline, CDR1 is MNHNS and CDR2 SASEGT. The CDR3 is 15 amino acids. The CDR3 sequence is CASSGYRALGYGYTF. Written as DNA, the CDR3 is TGTGCCAGCAGTGGATACAGGGCTCTAGGGTATGGCTACACCTTC.

This clonotype was observed a handful of times. The chain carries TRBV3-1 and TRBJ1-2; D may be TRBD1 (6 bases). V was cut by 1 base and J by 4 bases, with 10 bases left in between. This CDR3 has 14 amino acids. The germline V gene encodes CDR1 LGHDT and CDR2 YNNKEL (reference sequence). CDR3 amino acids: CASSQGGGGYGYTF. CDR3 nucleotide sequence: TGTGCCAGCAGCCAAGGAGGGGGTGGCTATGGCTACACCTTC.

Ten or more counts support this clonotype. CDR3 nucleotide sequence: TGTGCCAGCAGCCTCGCGAGAGCAGGGAGGCACACTGAAGCTTTCTTT. This encodes CASSLARAGRHTEAFF. This chain links TRBV6-5 with TRBJ1-1, with D tentatively TRBD1 (5 bases). This CDR3 comprises 16 residues. The V and J ends lost 6 bases and 3 bases respectively, with 20 bases between them. CDR1 MNHEY and CDR2 SVGAGI come from the germline V gene.

This clonotype was picked up many times. The chain links TRBV12-3 or TRBV12-4 to TRBJ2-5; no definite D call. This CDR3 has 12 amino acids. V was pared by 2 bases and J by 7 bases, with 8 bases between. The CDR3 here is CASSLPPGTQYF. The CDR3, as DNA: TGTGCCAGCAGTTTACCCCCCGGGACCCAGTACTTC.

The rearrangement links TRBV19 to TRBJ2-7; TRBD1 matches at 9 bases. Germline CDR1 LNHDA, CDR2 SQIVND (reference sequence). The ends lost 7 bases at V and 6 bases at J; junction bases unmatched: 4. The CDR3 runs to 12 residues. CDR3 region: CASNPQGAEQYF. The CDR3 DNA reads as TGTGCCAGTAATCCACAGGGGGCCGAGCAGTACTTC.

V usage is TRBV5-1 and J usage is TRBJ1-4; D is perhaps TRBD1 (5 bases). Germline CDR1 and CDR2: SGHRS and YFSETQ. The length of the CDR3 is 15 residues. V lost 5 bases and J 5 bases, leaving 16 bases between the germline ends. The DNA for the CDR3 is TGCGCCAGCAGTTCCAGCCGGGACGGAAATGAAAAACTGTTTTTT. Translating gives CASSSSRDGNEKLFF.

This clonotype has a count of ten or more. The rearrangement joins TRBV5-1 to TRBJ2-1, with a tentative D call TRBD2 (5 bases). Germline loops: CDR1 SGHRS, CDR2 YFSETQ. V lost 2 bases to trimming and J lost 3 bases, with 15 bases between them. The CDR3 has 16 residues. CDR3 in amino acids: CASSLLLGRGYNEQFF. DNA of the CDR3: TGCGCCAGCAGCTTATTGCTCGGCCGGGGCTACAATGAGCAGTTCTTC.

In this sample, this clonotype turned up many times. The chain has TRBV6-5 and TRBJ1-4; 8 positions agree with TRBD1. The CDR3 has 16 residues. V was pared by 7 bases and J by 8 bases, with 15 bases of the junction left unmatched. Germline-derived CDR1 and CDR2 are MNHEY and SVGAGI. The CDR3 loop reads CASTAIPGGAGEKLFF. Written as DNA, the CDR3 is TGTGCCAGCACAGCTATTCCAGGGGGCGCTGGGGAAAAACTGTTTTTT.

The chain uses TRBV24-1 and TRBJ1-5, with D perhaps matching TRBD1 (6 bases). The V gene's germline CDR1 is KGHDR and CDR2 SFDVKD. The CDR3 sequence is 14 residues long. V gave up 5 bases and J gave up 6 bases, with 13 bases separating them. This CDR3 is CATSVTGITQPQHF. The CDR3 nucleotides read TGTGCCACCAGTGTAACAGGGATAACTCAGCCCCAGCATTTT.

Notes on this clonotype: This may arise from a read error, as a much more abundant clone is one base away. The chain carries TRBV6-4 and TRBJ2-6; a weak D match, TRBD2 (6 bases). This CDR3 is 16 amino acids long. Germline values: CDR1 MRHNA, CDR2 SNTAGT. CDR3 protein: CANRPGLSSGANVRTF. CDR3 sequence (DNA): TGTGCCAATCGACCGGGACTTAGCTCTGGGGCCAACGTCCGGACTTTC.

This clonotype was observed a few times. A read error is possible here, since a much larger clone lies one base away. J is TRBJ1-2 and V is TRBV7-9; possible D gene TRBD1, 6 bases. The CDR3 loop spans 12 amino acids. V lost 4 bases and J lost 6, with 9 bases in between. Germline loops: CDR1 SEHNR, CDR2 FQNEAQ (reference sequence). The DNA for the CDR3 is TGTGCCAGCAGCTCCAGGGGTCATGGCTACACCTTC. It yields the protein CASSSRGHGYTF.

With respect to this clonotype: Here the CDR3 omits its conserved ending phenylalanine or tryptophan, so a read error is the likely source. The V call is TRBV30, the J call TRBJ2-5; 9 nucleotides line up with TRBD1. The CDR3 is 14 residues long. Per germline, CDR1 GTSNPN and CDR2 SVGIG (reference sequence). The V segment lost 8 bases and the J segment 11 bases; nucleotides outside the gene matches: 18. The CDR3: CAGPKQGATNEQYS. The DNA for the CDR3 is TGTGCCGGGCCTAAACAGGGGGCAACCAATGAGCAGTACTCC.

This clonotype was observed a few times. The chain is built from TRBV20-1 and TRBJ2-5; the match to TRBD1 covers 8 bases. The CDR3 covers 19 residues. CDR1 and CDR2 (germline): DFQATT, SNEGSKA (reference sequence). Germline trimming cut 4 bases from V and 3 bases from J; bases unmatched to any gene: 22. The DNA for the CDR3 is TGCAGTGCTACCCTATTACCTAATCAGGACAGGGTGGAAGAAGAGACCCAGTACTTC. Its translation: CSATLLPNQDRVEEETQYF.